This is a list of T cell receptor beta chains from one sample in a study of STAT3 mutations in large granular lymphocyte leukemia. Some clones are missing from TCRdb's copy, which holds only in-frame ones; the method was immunoSEQ multiplex PCR. This sample has some 17,000 clones, with roughly 86% found just once. Sequenced sample: peripheral blood mononuclear cells. The receptors stem from a man in his forties or fifties with T-cell large granular lymphocyte leukemia. Some clones in this sample may be carry-over from other donors' samples. CDR3s leave out the opening cysteine and the closing phenylalanine or tryptophan. Each record gives: V gene, J gene, clone size, CDR3 protein. Size tells how often a clone was seen (once, few, many) or the class of an expanded clone, and some rows leave it out.

V gene: TRBV4-2; J gene: TRBJ1-1; clone size: .; CDR3 protein: ASSQDRRPDRNTEAF
V gene: TRBV19; J gene: TRBJ2-7; clone size: .; CDR3 protein: ASSGRGLDEQY
V gene: TRBV7-8; J gene: TRBJ2-3; clone size: .; CDR3 protein: ASSLAMVNTDTQY
V gene: TRBV7-2; J gene: TRBJ2-7; clone size: .; CDR3 protein: ASSRAATQQY
V gene: TRBV7-9; J gene: TRBJ1-1; clone size: .; CDR3 protein: ASSLVTRKSTEAF
V gene: TRBV13; J gene: TRBJ2-1; clone size: .; CDR3 protein: ASSLEGGGPNNEQF
V gene: TRBV10-3; J gene: TRBJ1-4; clone size: .; CDR3 protein: AISESAFAATNEKLF
V gene: TRBV25-1; J gene: TRBJ2-2; clone size: few; CDR3 protein: ASSPRQGLNTGELF
V gene: TRBV5-1; J gene: TRBJ2-3; clone size: .; CDR3 protein: ASSLTQGSDTQY
V gene: TRBV6-5; J gene: TRBJ1-2; clone size: .; CDR3 protein: ASSRQGGKYGYT
V gene: TRBV6-5; J gene: TRBJ2-1; clone size: .; CDR3 protein: ASSYGQGTSYEQF
V gene: TRBV5-1; J gene: TRBJ2-2; clone size: .; CDR3 protein: ASSLAVAGAGELF
V gene: TRBV5-1; J gene: TRBJ2-1; clone size: once; CDR3 protein: ASSLGGLPSYNEQF
V gene: TRBV4-1; J gene: TRBJ2-6; clone size: .; CDR3 protein: ASSPGQGASGANVLT
V gene: TRBV10-3; J gene: TRBJ2-3; clone size: .; CDR3 protein: AIRGRESTDTQY
V gene: TRBV5-6; J gene: TRBJ1-1; clone size: few; CDR3 protein: ASQSGVNTEAF